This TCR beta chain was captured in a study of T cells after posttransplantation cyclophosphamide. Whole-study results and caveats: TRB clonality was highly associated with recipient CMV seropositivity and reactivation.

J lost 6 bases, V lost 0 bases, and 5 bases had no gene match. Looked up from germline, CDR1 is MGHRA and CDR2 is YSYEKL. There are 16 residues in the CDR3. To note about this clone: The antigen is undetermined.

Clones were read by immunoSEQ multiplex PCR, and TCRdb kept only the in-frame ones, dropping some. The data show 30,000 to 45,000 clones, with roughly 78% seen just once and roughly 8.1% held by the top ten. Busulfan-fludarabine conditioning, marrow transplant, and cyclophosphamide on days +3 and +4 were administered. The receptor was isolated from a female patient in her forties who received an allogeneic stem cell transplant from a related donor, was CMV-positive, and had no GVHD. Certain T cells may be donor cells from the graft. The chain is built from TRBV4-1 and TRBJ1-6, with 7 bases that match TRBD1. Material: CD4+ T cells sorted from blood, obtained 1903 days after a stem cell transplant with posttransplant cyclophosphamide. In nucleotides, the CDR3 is TGCGCCAGCAGCCAAGATCGTACAGGGGTTAATTCACCCCTCCACTTT. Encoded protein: CASSQDRTGVNSPLHF.